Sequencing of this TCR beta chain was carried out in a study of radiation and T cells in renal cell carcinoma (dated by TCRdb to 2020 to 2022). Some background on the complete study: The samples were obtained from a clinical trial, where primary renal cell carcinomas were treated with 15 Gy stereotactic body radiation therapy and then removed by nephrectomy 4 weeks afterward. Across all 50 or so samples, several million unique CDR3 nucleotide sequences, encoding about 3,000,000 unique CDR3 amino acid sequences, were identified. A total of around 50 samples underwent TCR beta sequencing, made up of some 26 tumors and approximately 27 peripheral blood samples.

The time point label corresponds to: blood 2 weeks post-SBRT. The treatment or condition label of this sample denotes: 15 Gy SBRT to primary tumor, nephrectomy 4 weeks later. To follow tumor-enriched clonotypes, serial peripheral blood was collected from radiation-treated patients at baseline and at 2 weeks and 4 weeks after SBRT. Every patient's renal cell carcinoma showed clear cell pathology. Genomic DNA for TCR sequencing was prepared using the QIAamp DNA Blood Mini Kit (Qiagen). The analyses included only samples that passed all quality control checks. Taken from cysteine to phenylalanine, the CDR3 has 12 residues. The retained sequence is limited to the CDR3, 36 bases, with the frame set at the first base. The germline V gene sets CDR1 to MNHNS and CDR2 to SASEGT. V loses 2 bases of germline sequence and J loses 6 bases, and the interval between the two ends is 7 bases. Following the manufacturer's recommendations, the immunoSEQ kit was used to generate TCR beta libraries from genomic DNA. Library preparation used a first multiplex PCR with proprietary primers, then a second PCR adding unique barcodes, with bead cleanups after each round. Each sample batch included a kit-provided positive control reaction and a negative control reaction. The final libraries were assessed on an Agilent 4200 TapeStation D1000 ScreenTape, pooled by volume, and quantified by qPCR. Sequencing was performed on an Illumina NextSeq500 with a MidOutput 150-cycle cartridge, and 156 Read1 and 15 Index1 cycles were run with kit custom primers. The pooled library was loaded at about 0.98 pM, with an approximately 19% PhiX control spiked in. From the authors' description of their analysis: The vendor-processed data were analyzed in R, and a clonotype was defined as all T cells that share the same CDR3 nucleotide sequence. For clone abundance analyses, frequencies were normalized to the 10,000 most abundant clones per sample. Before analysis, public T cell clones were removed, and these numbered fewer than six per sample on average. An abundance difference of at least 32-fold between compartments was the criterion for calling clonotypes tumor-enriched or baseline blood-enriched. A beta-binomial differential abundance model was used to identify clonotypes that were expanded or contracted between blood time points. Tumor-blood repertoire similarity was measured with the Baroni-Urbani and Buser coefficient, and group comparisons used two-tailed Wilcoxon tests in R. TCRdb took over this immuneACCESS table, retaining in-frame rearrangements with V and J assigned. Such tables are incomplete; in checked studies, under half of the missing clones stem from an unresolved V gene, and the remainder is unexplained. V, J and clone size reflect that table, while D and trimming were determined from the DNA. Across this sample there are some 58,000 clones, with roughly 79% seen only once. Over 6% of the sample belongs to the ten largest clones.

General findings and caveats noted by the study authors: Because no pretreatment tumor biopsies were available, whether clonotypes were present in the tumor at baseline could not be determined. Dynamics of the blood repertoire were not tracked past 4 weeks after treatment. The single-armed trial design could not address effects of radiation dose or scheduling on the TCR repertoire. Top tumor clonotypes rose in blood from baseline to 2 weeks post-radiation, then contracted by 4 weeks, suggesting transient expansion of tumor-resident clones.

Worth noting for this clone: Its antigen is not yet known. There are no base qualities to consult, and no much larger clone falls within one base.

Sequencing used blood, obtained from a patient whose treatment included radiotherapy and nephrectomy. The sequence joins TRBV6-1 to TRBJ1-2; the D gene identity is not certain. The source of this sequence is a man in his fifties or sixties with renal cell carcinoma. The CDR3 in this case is CASSERADGYTF. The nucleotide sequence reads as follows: TGTGCCAGCAGTGAAAGGGCAGATGGCTACACCTTC.